The rows below give T cell receptor beta chains drawn from one sample of a study of blood T cell repertoires in COVID-19. TCRdb's table, derived via immunoSEQ multiplex PCR, lists solely in-frame clones and lacks some. The sample has about 200,000 clones, around 82% seen once. Sequencing was done on a sample of PBMCs or T cells enriched from blood (not recorded which). The receptors come from a woman aged 55-69 years with acute COVID-19. Each CDR3 is given with its conserved first and last residue. The D gene is left open where the match is weak. Some rows mark clone size as missing; the rest say once, few, many or name a class of expanded clone.

>TRBV28|NA|13|TRBJ1-6|NA
TGTGCCAGCAGTTTATTCATGAATTCACCCCTCCACTTT
CASSLFMNSPLHF
>TRBV5-6|NA|15|TRBJ1-6|once
TGTGCCAGCGGGTCAGGGGTCCCCTATAATTCACCCCTCCACTTT
CASGSGVPYNSPLHF
>TRBV12-3/TRBV12-4|NA|12|TRBJ2-4|NA
TGTGCCAGCAGTTTAGACAGATACATTCAGTACTTC
CASSLDRYIQYF
>TRBV30|TRBD2|14|TRBJ2-5|NA
TGTGCCTGGAGTGTGACTAGCGGGAAGAAGACCCAGTACTTC
CAWSVTSGKKTQYF
>TRBV2|NA|14|TRBJ2-3|NA
TGTGCCAGCTCTTGGTTGACTAGCACAGATACGCAGTATTTT
CASSWLTSTDTQYF
>TRBV24-1|NA|13|TRBJ1-2|NA
TGTGCCACCAGTGACGGGGATAGGTATGGCTACACCTTC
CATSDGDRYGYTF
>TRBV7-2|NA|16|TRBJ1-6|NA
TGTGCCAGCAGCTTAGCGCAGTCGGCAGGGAATTCACCCCTCCACTTT
CASSLAQSAGNSPLHF
>TRBV6-5|TRBD1|14|TRBJ1-4|NA
TGTGCCAGCAGCGGACAGGGGGTGGATGAAAAACTGTTTTTT
CASSGQGVDEKLFF
>TRBV28|TRBD1|14|TRBJ1-5|NA
TGTGCCAGCACAAGGACAGGGAACAATCAGCCCCAGCATTTT
CASTRTGNNQPQHF
>TRBV6-5|NA|16|TRBJ2-3|NA
TGTGCCAGCAGTTCTCTGGCGGAACCACTCGCAGATACGCAGTATTTT
CASSSLAEPLADTQYF
>TRBV5-4|TRBD2|16|TRBJ2-3|NA
TGTGCCAGCAGCCGCATCGAGGGAGGGCCCACAGATACGCAGTATTTT
CASSRIEGGPTDTQYF
>TRBV28|TRBD1|13|TRBJ1-5|NA
TGTGCCAGCAGTTGGACAGGCGATCAGCCCCAGCATTTT
CASSWTGDQPQHF
>TRBV28|TRBD1|15|TRBJ1-5|NA
TGTGCCAGCACCCTACCGACAGGGGACAATCAGCCCCAGCATTTT
CASTLPTGDNQPQHF
>TRBV2|TRBD1|16|TRBJ1-6|NA
TGTGCCAGCAGTTTAGGACAGGGAAGGAATAATTCACCCCTCCACTTT
CASSLGQGRNNSPLHF
>TRBV2|NA|15|TRBJ1-3|NA
TGTGCCAGCAGCGACCGGACAGACTCTGGAAACACCATATATTTT
CASSDRTDSGNTIYF
>TRBV19|TRBD1|13|TRBJ1-2|NA
TGTGCCAGTAGTAGGGGACAGGGTGGCGGCTACACCTTC
CASSRGQGGGYTF
>TRBV30|TRBD2|14|TRBJ2-3|once
TGTGCCTGGAGGATAGCGGGAGGGGCAGATACGCAGTATTTT
CAWRIAGGADTQYF
>TRBV7-2|NA|14|TRBJ2-7|NA
TGTGCCAGCAGCCGCGAGACAGGACCCTACGAGCAGTACTTC
CASSRETGPYEQYF
>TRBV4-3|NA|16|TRBJ1-3|NA
TGCGCCAGCAGCCCGGTGTCTGGGCCTTCTGGAAACACCATATATTTT
CASSPVSGPSGNTIYF
>TRBV9|TRBD2|15|TRBJ2-3|NA
TGTGCCAGCAGCGCCCGACGAGCGGGGGCAGATACGCAGTATTTT
CASSARRAGADTQYF
>TRBV18|NA|15|TRBJ1-1|NA
TGTGCCAGCTCACCCAACCTTGGAGGTGGGACTGAAGCTTTCTTT
CASSPNLGGGTEAFF
>TRBV5-1|TRBD1|14|TRBJ1-2|NA
TGCGCCAGCAACCCAGGGGACAGCCTATATGGCTACACCTTC
CASNPGDSLYGYTF
>TRBV5-1|NA|14|TRBJ1-4|once
TGCGCCAGCAGCGCCGGGACACTTAATGAAAAACTGTTTTTT
CASSAGTLNEKLFF
>TRBV19|TRBD2|15|TRBJ2-2|NA
TGTGCCAGTAGCAGACTAGCGGGGAACACCGGGGAGCTGTTTTTT
CASSRLAGNTGELFF
>TRBV7-2|TRBD2|15|TRBJ2-5|NA
TGTGCCAGCAGCTTAGCCTCCGGGACTAGCTTGGCCCAGTACTTC
CASSLASGTSLAQYF
>TRBV4-3|TRBD1|14|TRBJ2-4|few
TGCGCCAGCAGCCAGGCTCCAACAGGGGGCATTCAGTACTTC
CASSQAPTGGIQYF
>TRBV5-6|TRBD1|16|TRBJ2-2|NA
TGTGCCAGCAGTCTCCCGGGACAGGATGTCACCGGGGAGCTGTTTTTT
CASSLPGQDVTGELFF
>TRBV19|TRBD1|16|TRBJ2-2|NA
TGTGCCAGTAGTATAGGAGGACAGGGTAACACCGGGGAGCTGTTTTTT
CASSIGGQGNTGELFF
>TRBV5-6|TRBD1|13|TRBJ1-2|NA
TGTGCCAGCAGCTCCGGGACAGATTATGGCTACACCTTC
CASSSGTDYGYTF
>TRBV5-4|TRBD2|16|TRBJ2-3|NA
TGTGCCAGCAGCTCCGGGACTAGCGGGGTGGTCTCTACGCAGTATTTT
CASSSGTSGVVSTQYF
>TRBV19|TRBD2|16|TRBJ2-3|NA
TGTGCCAGTAGGGAATGGGGGGGACCCGCGGCAGATACGCAGTATTTT
CASREWGGPAADTQYF
>TRBV5-1|TRBD2|15|TRBJ2-5|once
TGCGCCAGCAGCCAATCGCGGGAGGTCCAAGAGACCCAGTACTTC
CASSQSREVQETQYF
>TRBV5-1|NA|17|TRBJ2-3|NA
TGCGCCAGCAGCTTGACCACCCAGGGGGGCGGTAGAGATACGCAGTATTTT
CASSLTTQGGGRDTQYF
>TRBV6-5|NA|13|TRBJ1-1|NA
TGTGCCAGCAACGGGAGGGTGTCCACTGAAGCTTTCTTT
CASNGRVSTEAFF
>TRBV10-2|NA|12|TRBJ1-5|NA
TGCGCCAGCAGTGTGAGAAATCAGCCCCAGCATTTT
CASSVRNQPQHF
>TRBV11-3|TRBD2|20|TRBJ2-2|once
TGTGCCAGCAGCGGTCCCCTAGGACTAGCGGGAGGGCAGAACACCGGGGAGCTGTTTTTT
CASSGPLGLAGGQNTGELFF
>TRBV4-2|NA|11|TRBJ2-7|NA
TGTGCCAGCAGCCAAAGAGACGAGCAGTACTTC
CASSQRDEQYF
>TRBV18|NA|16|TRBJ1-3|NA
TGTGCCAGCTCACCACGCGCAGGGACTACTGGAAACACCATATATTTT
CASSPRAGTTGNTIYF
>TRBV11-2|NA|13|TRBJ1-5|NA
TGTGCCAGCAGCTGGGCGGGGGGTCAGCCCCAGCATTTT
CASSWAGGQPQHF
>TRBV11-2|NA|15|TRBJ2-1|few
TGTGCCAGCAGCTCCTACGACACGGCCTACAATGAGCAGTTCTTC
CASSSYDTAYNEQFF
>TRBV5-8|TRBD1|16|TRBJ1-2|NA
TGTGCCAGCAGCCTACGTTTAAGGGGGCCGGCTGGGGGCTACACCTTC
CASSLRLRGPAGGYTF
>TRBV27|NA|14|TRBJ1-2|once
TGTGCCAGCAGCAAAGCGGGGGGGAACTATGGCTACACCTTC
CASSKAGGNYGYTF
>TRBV7-6|TRBD1|15|TRBJ2-3|NA
TGTGCCAGCAGCACCGGACAGGGTGTGGCAGATACGCAGTATTTT
CASSTGQGVADTQYF
>TRBV10-2|TRBD2|14|TRBJ2-5|NA
TGCGCCAGCAGTGCAAGCGGGAGGGAGGAGACCCAGTACTTC
CASSASGREETQYF
>TRBV7-9|TRBD1|17|TRBJ1-2|NA
TGTGCCAGCAGCTTAGCGGGACAGGGGGCTTCTAACTATGGCTACACCTTC
CASSLAGQGASNYGYTF
>TRBV18|TRBD1|13|TRBJ2-5|once
TGTGCCAGCTCACCGACAGGGGTGGAGACCCAGTACTTC
CASSPTGVETQYF
>TRBV27|NA|15|TRBJ1-1|NA
TGTGCCAGCAGTCGCAGCCAGGGGATGAACACTGAAGCTTTCTTT
CASSRSQGMNTEAFF
>TRBV3-1/TRBV3-2|NA|13|TRBJ1-4|NA
TGTGCCAGCGCACAGGCGTCAGGAGAAAAACTGTTTTTT
CASAQASGEKLFF
>TRBV7-9|NA|15|TRBJ2-7|NA
TGTGCCAGCAGCATAATCAGAGGGGGTAAGTACGAGCAGTACTTC
CASSIIRGGKYEQYF
>TRBV11-3|TRBD2|15|TRBJ2-1|NA
TGTGCCAGCAGCCCCGGTGAGGGGACTAGCAATGAGCAGTTCTTC
CASSPGEGTSNEQFF
>TRBV13|NA|15|TRBJ2-3|NA
TGTGCCAGCACCACGGGTCTCCATAGCACAGATACGCAGTATTTT
CASTTGLHSTDTQYF
>TRBV6-2/TRBV6-3|TRBD1|14|TRBJ1-5|NA
TGTGCCAGCAGCGGTACAGGGGGTAGGCAGCCCCAGCATTTT
CASSGTGGRQPQHF
>TRBV4-2|NA|15|TRBJ1-2|NA
TGTGCCAGCAGCCAGGCTAACAGGGTATCCTATGGCTACACCTTC
CASSQANRVSYGYTF
>TRBV9|TRBD1|15|TRBJ2-7|NA
TGTGCCAGCAGCGTCTCCGGGACAGTCTCCTACGAGCAGTACTTC
CASSVSGTVSYEQYF
>TRBV5-1|NA|19|TRBJ2-7|NA
TGCGCCAGCAGCTTGGATTCTAGGCAGACGCTAGTACCCCCACACGAGCAGTACTTC
CASSLDSRQTLVPPHEQYF
>TRBV9|NA|16|TRBJ1-3|NA
TGTGCCAGCAGCACCGCTACAGGGAATCAATACGACACCATATATTTT
CASSTATGNQYDTIYF
>TRBV5-1|NA|12|TRBJ1-2|NA
TGCGCCAGCAGCTCGGACTCCTATGGCTACACCTTC
CASSSDSYGYTF